Shown below are 15 T cell receptor beta chains from a single sample sequenced in a study of CD8+ T cells in alopecia areata. Extraction of RNA preceded its reverse transcription into cDNA, which served as the sequencing template. This table comes from immunoSEQ multiplex PCR, and its TCRdb copy is limited to in-frame clones, with some not included. The sample gives 140,000 to 150,000 clones, around 60% of which show up once; around 6% is in the top ten. The sample was CD4+ T cells sorted from blood, taken at week 0. The receptors were gathered from a human donor with alopecia areata.

This clone came up a few times. The genes are TRBV4-1 and TRBJ1-6, with D tentatively TRBD1 (6 bases). Germline values: CDR1 MGHRA, CDR2 YSYEKL. V lost 0 bases and J 5 bases, leaving 8 bases between the germline ends. This CDR3 spans 15 amino acids. For the CDR3, the DNA is TGCGCCAGCAGCCAAGACAGGGGAAATAATTCACCCCTCCACTTT. This codes for CASSQDRGNNSPLHF.

V usage is TRBV29-1 and J usage is TRBJ1-5; D is perhaps TRBD1 (6 bases). The CDR3 loop spans 12 amino acids. Per the germline V gene, CDR1 is SQVTM and CDR2 is ANQGSEA. The CDR3 DNA is TGCACCGCAGGGGATAGCAATCAGCCCCAGCATTTT. Translating it yields CTAGDSNQPQHF.

The J gene is TRBJ2-1, the V gene TRBV5-6; D is perhaps TRBD1 or TRBD2 (5 bases each). Trimming removed 1 base at V and 7 bases at J, with 12 bases between. Germline V gene data show CDR1 as SGHDT and CDR2 as YYEEEE. CDR3 length: 14 residues. In DNA form, the CDR3 reads TGTGCCAGCAGCTTGTTGGGGGATCGGAATGAGCAGTTCTTC. It translates to CASSLLGDRNEQFF.

This clone was detected only a few times. The chain combines TRBV7-9 with TRBJ1-2; weak D call: TRBD1 (5 bases). The germline CDR1 and CDR2 sequences are SEHNR and FQNEAQ (reference sequence). The CDR3 length is 15 residues. V shed 9 bases and J shed 6 bases, with 23 bases lying between them. CDR3 coding DNA: TGTGCCAGTGCTTTACTGGGACCGCCGTCTAATGGCTACACCTTC. Amino acids: CASALLGPPSNGYTF.

This chain links TRBV10-2 with TRBJ1-6, with D possibly matching TRBD1 (5 bases). The CDR3 runs to 14 residues. The ends were cut back, 4 bases at V and 9 bases at J, with 13 bases in the middle. CDR1 is WSHSY, CDR2 SAAADI, per germline. The CDR3 sequence: CASSVEGPGSPLHF. The CDR3 DNA reads TGCGCCAGCAGTGTTGAGGGGCCGGGTTCACCCCTCCACTTT.

This chain connects TRBV5-1 to TRBJ2-3; tentative D call: TRBD2 (5 bases). V lost 2 bases, J lost 6 bases, and 16 bases lay in between. There are 15 residues in the CDR3. The germline CDR1 and CDR2 sequences are SGHRS and YFSETQ. CDR3 residues: CASSLTDPRGDTQYF. DNA of the CDR3: TGCGCCAGCAGCTTAACAGATCCCCGCGGGGATACGCAGTATTTT.

This chain links TRBV7-9 with TRBJ1-1; 7 bases are shared with TRBD1. The CDR3 consists of 13 residues. Unmatched junction bases numbered 2, after V lost 1 base and J lost 6 bases. The V gene's germline CDR1 is SEHNR and CDR2 FQNEAQ (reference sequence). CDR3 residues: CASSLGDRAEAFF. CDR3 bases: TGTGCCAGCAGCTTAGGGGACAGAGCTGAAGCTTTCTTT.

The CDR3 coding sequence is TGTGCCAGCAGTCCAGGGGCTGGGGCCAACGTCCTGACTTTC. Encoded protein: CASSPGAGANVLTF. The chain carries TRBV6-6 and TRBJ2-6, with D possibly matching TRBD1 (6 bases). Germline loops: CDR1 MNHNY, CDR2 SVGAGI (reference sequence). This CDR3 is built from 14 residues. V lost 5 bases and J 2 bases, leaving 7 bases between the germline ends.

The gene calls are TRBV27 and TRBJ2-3; 8 nucleotides line up with TRBD2. The germline V gene has CDR1 MNHEY and CDR2 SMNVEV (reference sequence). There are 18 residues in the CDR3. Losses at the gene ends were 4 bases for V and 1 base for J; bases not matched to a gene: 13. CDR3: CASSSYPASSGGTDTQYF. DNA of the CDR3: TGTGCCAGCAGTTCCTACCCGGCTAGTAGCGGGGGCACAGATACGCAGTATTTT.

The chain recombines TRBV30 with TRBJ1-3; TRBD1 agrees at 10 bases. This CDR3 is 13 amino acids long. V dropped 8 bases and J dropped 4; count of bases not matched to a gene: 5. From germline, CDR1 is GTSNPN and CDR2 SVGIG (reference sequence). DNA for the CDR3: TGTGCCAGACAGGGGGCCTCAGGAAACACCATATATTTT. Its translation: CARQGASGNTIYF. Filled out from reference TRBV30 and TRBJ1-3, the complete variable domain reads SQTIHQWPATLVQPVGSPLSLECTVEGTSNPNLYWYRQAAGRGLQLLFYSVGIGQISSEVPQNLSASRPQDRQFILSSKKLLLSDSGFYLCARQGASGNTIYFGEGSWLTVV.

The chain joins TRBV6-5 to TRBJ1-6; D unclear. V dropped 0 bases and J dropped 8 bases, with 11 bases sitting between them. The CDR3 covers 15 residues. The germline V gene encodes CDR1 MNHEY and CDR2 SVGAGI. The CDR3 region has the DNA TGTGCCAGCAGTTACTCCGGGGTCGGAGATTCACCCCTCCACTTT. Protein product: CASSYSGVGDSPLHF.

This sequence joins TRBV6-6 and TRBJ2-7, with D possibly matching TRBD1 (6 bases). CDR1 and CDR2 from the germline V gene are MNHNY and SVGAGI (reference sequence). V was pared by 7 bases and J by 5 bases, with 12 bases between. This CDR3 spans 12 amino acids. The CDR3 DNA reads TGTGCCAGCACCGGGACAAGCCACGAGCAGTACTTC. It translates to CASTGTSHEQYF.

To note about this clone: This sample also contains other DNA sequences that code for the same CDR3. V and J are TRBV5-6 and TRBJ1-5; no clear D gene. The germline gives CDR1 SGHDT, CDR2 YYEEEE. Trimming removed 0 bases from V and 0 bases from J, with 7 bases in between. CDR3 size: 15 residues. Here the CDR3 reads CASSLGGYSNQPQHF. The CDR3 coding sequence is TGTGCCAGCAGCTTGGGAGGGTATAGCAATCAGCCCCAGCATTTT.

The rearrangement joins TRBV29-1 to TRBJ1-5; TRBD1 aligns across 9 bases. CDR1 SQVTM and CDR2 ANQGSEA come from the germline V gene. Trimming removed 6 bases from V and 5 bases from J; junction bases left unmatched: 5. The CDR3 extends over 13 amino acids. The CDR3: CSVGQGGYQPQHF. The CDR3 nucleotides are TGCAGCGTGGGACAGGGAGGGTATCAGCCCCAGCATTTT. The full variable domain, completed using reference TRBV29-1 and TRBJ1-5, is SAVISQKPSRDICQRGTSLTIQCQVDSQVTMMFWYRQQPGQSLTLIATANQGSEATYESGFVIDKFPISRPNLTFSTLTVSNMSPEDSSIYLCSVGQGGYQPQHFGDGTRLSIL.

There are a few counts of this clone. The V call is TRBV4-1, the J call TRBJ2-5; either TRBD1 or TRBD2 may supply D (5 bases each). CDR3 length: 15 amino acids. The germline V and J ends were trimmed by 3 bases and 5 bases, with 16 bases remaining between them. The germline V gene encodes CDR1 MGHRA and CDR2 YSYEKL. The CDR3 loop is CASSQGEGGPETQYF. The CDR3, as DNA: TGCGCCAGCAGCCAGGGGGAAGGTGGTCCGGAGACCCAGTACTTC.